The 20 T cell receptor beta chains below were found in one sample sequenced in a study of blood T cell repertoires in COVID-19. Produced via immunoSEQ multiplex PCR; TCRdb's table is partial and in-frame only. The table lists 95,000 to 110,000 clones, more than 70% of them singletons. Sample: peripheral blood. These receptors came from a man between 65 and 85 years old with acute or convalescent COVID-19.

The rearrangement joins TRBV19 to TRBJ2-2; 14 bases map to TRBD2. The CDR3 extends over 17 amino acids. Per the germline V gene, CDR1 is LNHDA and CDR2 is SQIVND (reference sequence). The J segment lost 0 bases and the V segment lost 6 bases, leaving 3 bases of the junction unmatched. The CDR3, as DNA: TGTGCCAGTAGAAGGACTAGCGGGGGGCCGAACACCGGGGAGCTGTTTTTT. Translation: CASRRTSGGPNTGELFF.

The chain is built from TRBV27 and TRBJ1-3; D possibly corresponds to TRBD1 (6 bases). Germline CDR1 and CDR2: MNHEY and SMNVEV (reference sequence). V was clipped by 3 bases and J by 4 bases, with 10 bases between them. This CDR3 is built from 14 residues. In nucleotides, the CDR3 is TGTGCCAGCAGTTTGGCAGGGGAAGGAAACACCATATATTTT. Translation gives CASSLAGEGNTIYF.

The chain uses TRBV12-3 or TRBV12-4 and TRBJ1-1; D gene unclear. The length of the CDR3 is 12 residues. Trimming pared 3 bases from V and 6 bases from J, leaving 8 bases between. CDR3 nucleotides: TGTGCCAGCAGTTTCCTAGACGCTGAAGCTTTCTTT. Translated, it gives CASSFLDAEAFF.

The V gene is TRBV2, the J gene TRBJ2-5; the D is unclear. CDR3 size: 12 residues. V was clipped by 5 bases and J by 5 bases, with 9 bases between them. Germline lookup yields CDR1 SNHLY and CDR2 FYNNEI. Written as DNA, the CDR3 is TGTGCCAGCAGTATGGGCTCGGAGACCCAGTACTTC. Translating gives CASSMGSETQYF.

This clone was seen only once. The chain carries TRBV6-2 or TRBV6-3 and TRBJ2-3, with TRBD2 matching 11 bases. This CDR3 is 15 amino acids long. Germline trimming cut 5 bases from V and 1 base from J; bases unmatched to any gene: 2. In germline, CDR1 is MNHEY, CDR2 SVGEGT. CDR3 sequence: CASSPGLAGTDTQYF. In DNA, the CDR3 is TGTGCCAGCAGTCCGGGACTAGCGGGCACAGATACGCAGTATTTT.

The J gene is TRBJ1-2, the V gene TRBV5-1; 7 nucleotides match TRBD1. CDR3 size: 14 residues. CDR1 SGHRS and CDR2 YFSETQ come from the germline V gene. Germline trimming cut 1 base from V and 3 bases from J; bases unmatched to any gene: 3. Written as DNA, the CDR3 is TGCGCCAGCAGCTTGACGGGGACAGACTATGGCTACACCTTC. Its translation: CASSLTGTDYGYTF.

In its sample, this clone was seen once. J is TRBJ2-1 and V is TRBV9, with 10 bases lining up with TRBD2. The CDR3 sequence is 13 residues long. Germline CDR1 and CDR2: SGDLS and YYNGEE. V was pared by 7 bases and J by 7 bases, with 5 bases of the junction left unmatched. The CDR3 DNA sequence: TGTGCCAGCGGGCCTAGCGGGAGTAATGAGCAGTTCTTC. This translates into CASGPSGSNEQFF.

V and J are TRBV29-1 and TRBJ2-3; 7 bases agree with TRBD2. Germline CDR1 and CDR2: SQVTM and ANQGSEA. V lost 4 bases to trimming and J lost 0 bases; unmatched junction nucleotides: 4. The CDR3 is 14 amino acids. The DNA of the CDR3 is TGCAGCGTTGGGAGCGGGGTTAGCACAGATACGCAGTATTTT. It translates to CSVGSGVSTDTQYF.

This clone occurred once. The chain is built from TRBV27 and TRBJ1-5; TRBD1 might be the D (5 bases). The germline V gene encodes CDR1 MNHEY and CDR2 SMNVEV (reference sequence). Trimming left V 7 bases short and J 3 bases short, with 16 bases between. This CDR3 contains 15 residues. The DNA for the CDR3 is TGTGCCAGCACCTCGACCGGGGGTTCCAATCAGCCCCAGCATTTT. Its translation is CASTSTGGSNQPQHF.

The J gene is TRBJ1-1, the V gene TRBV11-1; D is unresolved. The V and J ends lost 1 base and 4 bases respectively, with 7 bases between them. Germline V lookup: CDR1 SGHAT, CDR2 FQDESV (reference sequence). The CDR3 is made up of 13 amino acids. CDR3 loop: CASSLVRGTEAFF. CDR3 sequence (DNA): TGTGCCAGCAGCTTAGTTAGAGGCACTGAAGCTTTCTTT.

This chain links TRBV3-1 (or the pseudogene TRBV3-2) with TRBJ2-1; weak D call: TRBD2 (5 bases). The CDR3 is made up of 14 amino acids. Germline CDR1 is LGHDT and CDR2 is YNNKEL (reference sequence). Trimming cost V 5 bases and J 5 bases, with 13 bases left between them. The CDR3, as DNA: TGTGCCAGCAGCAACCGGGGTATCAACAATGAGCAGTTCTTC. This codes for CASSNRGINNEQFF.

V gene TRBV19 combines with J gene TRBJ1-1, with D perhaps TRBD1 (6 bases). Germline V CDR1 and CDR2: LNHDA, SQIVND (reference sequence). The CDR3 loop spans 14 amino acids. V lost 6 bases, J lost 6 bases, and 17 bases lay in between. CDR3 bases: TGTGCCAGTAGGTATGATGGACAGTTGGCTGAAGCTTTCTTT. Translated: CASRYDGQLAEAFF.

This clone has just a few counts. This chain uses TRBV7-2 with TRBJ1-1, with a tentative D call TRBD1 (6 bases). This CDR3 spans 14 amino acids. Per the germline V gene, CDR1 is SGHTA and CDR2 is FQGNSA. Trimming pared 5 bases from V and 0 bases from J, leaving 10 bases between. CDR3 protein: CASSLTGLNTEAFF. The CDR3 nucleotides read TGTGCCAGCAGCCTCACAGGGTTGAACACTGAAGCTTTCTTT.

A single count supports this clone. The V call is TRBV18, the J call TRBJ2-1; the D is unclear. The CDR3 has 15 residues. From germline, CDR1 is KGHSH and CDR2 LQKENI. V was trimmed by 2 bases and J by 0 bases, leaving 8 bases between them. Here the CDR3 reads CASSPSRSSYNEQFF. As DNA, the CDR3 is TGTGCCAGCTCACCAAGCCGGAGCTCCTACAATGAGCAGTTCTTC.

This clone came up once. V is TRBV18 and J is TRBJ2-5; D perhaps matches TRBD1 (6 bases). Germline V gives CDR1 KGHSH, CDR2 LQKENI. V was pared by 2 bases and J by 4 bases, with 11 bases between. There are 14 residues in the CDR3. CDR3 amino acids: CASSPEQGGETQYF. The CDR3 DNA reads TGTGCCAGCTCACCAGAACAGGGTGGAGAGACCCAGTACTTC.

The chain uses TRBV27 and TRBJ1-5, with a possible D match to TRBD1 (5 bases). The ends were cut back, 6 bases at V and 5 bases at J, with 11 bases in the middle. CDR1 and CDR2 from the germline V gene are MNHEY and SMNVEV (reference sequence). This CDR3 is built from 13 residues. CDR3 in amino acids: CASRDTDDQPQHF. The CDR3 nucleotides are TGTGCCAGCAGGGACACAGATGATCAGCCCCAGCATTTT.

CDR3 in DNA: TGTGCCAGCAGCCCTACTAGCGGGGGATGGAATGAGCAGTTCTTC. Encoded protein: CASSPTSGGWNEQFF. The V and J genes are TRBV11-2 and TRBJ2-1; 11 bases line up with TRBD2. The V segment lost 5 bases and the J segment 7 bases; nucleotides outside the gene matches: 7. The CDR3 has 15 residues. CDR1 is SGHAT, CDR2 FQNNGV, per germline.

The genes are TRBV6-4 and TRBJ2-7, with 9 bases matching TRBD1. The CDR3 runs to 17 residues. Germline assignment: CDR1 MRHNA and CDR2 SNTAGT. The V and J ends lost 2 bases and 3 bases, in that order; junction bases with no gene match: 11. DNA for the CDR3: TGTGCCAGCAGTGACCAAGATAACAGGGGGCCATTCTACGAGCAGTACTTC. It codes for CASSDQDNRGPFYEQYF.

V and J are TRBV9 and TRBJ2-3; no clear D gene. CDR1 and CDR2 from the germline V gene are SGDLS and YYNGEE. V dropped 0 bases and J dropped 4 bases, with 3 bases sitting between them. The CDR3 covers 12 residues. The CDR3 sequence: CASSVAADTQYF. In DNA, the CDR3 is TGTGCCAGCAGCGTAGCGGCAGATACGCAGTATTTT.

This chain uses TRBV3-1 (or the pseudogene TRBV3-2) with TRBJ1-6; the D is unclear. Germline values: CDR1 LGHDT, CDR2 YNNKEL (reference sequence). The CDR3 contains 15 residues. Between the trimmed V and J ends, which lost 6 bases and 7 bases, there was a span of 16 bases. The CDR3 DNA reads as TGTGCCAGCAGAGCCGGTGGAGGGCAGAATTCACCCCTCCACTTT. It is translated as CASRAGGGQNSPLHF.